This TCR beta chain was recovered during a study of blood T cell repertoires in COVID-19. Study summary: Spain, Italy and the United States supplied samples that represented acute and convalescent COVID-19. PBMCs, B-cell-depleted T cells, or T cells were the source of the cDNA or gDNA that made up the material.

Under the authors' procedure: Nucleated cell counts were estimated from reference gene primer amplification. Assay used: immunoSEQ multiplex PCR; TCRdb lists only in-frame clones, some missing. That table supplies the V and J calls and clone size; D and trimming were determined from the DNA. The sample includes some 200,000 clones, roughly nine tenths of them seen just once. After removal of 2 bases from V and 9 bases from J, the junction contained 14 bases not matched to a gene. Germline CDR1 is LNHNV and CDR2 is YYDKDF (reference sequence). The CDR3 extends over 17 amino acids. This clonotype originated in a woman aged 70 to 79 with acute or convalescent COVID-19. The sequenced sample consisted of peripheral blood. The genes are TRBV15 and TRBJ2-1, with 9 bases identical to TRBD2. The CDR3 loop is CATSRLLAGVESGEQFF. CDR3 DNA sequence: TGTGCCACCAGCAGACTATTAGCGGGAGTCGAATCGGGTGAGCAGTTCTTC.